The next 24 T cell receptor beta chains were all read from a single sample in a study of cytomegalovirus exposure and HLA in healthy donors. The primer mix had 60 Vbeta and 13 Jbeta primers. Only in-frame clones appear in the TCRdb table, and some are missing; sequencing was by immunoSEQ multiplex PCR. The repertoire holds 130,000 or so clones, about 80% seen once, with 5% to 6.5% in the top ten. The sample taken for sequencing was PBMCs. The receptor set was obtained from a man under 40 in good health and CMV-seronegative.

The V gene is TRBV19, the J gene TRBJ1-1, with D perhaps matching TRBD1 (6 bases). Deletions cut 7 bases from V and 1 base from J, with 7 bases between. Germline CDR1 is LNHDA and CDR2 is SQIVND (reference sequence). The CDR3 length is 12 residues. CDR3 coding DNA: TGTGCCAGTATGACAGGGAACACTGAAGCTTTCTTT. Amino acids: CASMTGNTEAFF.

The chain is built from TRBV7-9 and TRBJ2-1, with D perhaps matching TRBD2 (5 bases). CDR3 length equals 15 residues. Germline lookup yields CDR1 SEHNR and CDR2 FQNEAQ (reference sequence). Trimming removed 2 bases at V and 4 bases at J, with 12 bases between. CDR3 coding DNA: TGTGCCAGCAGCTTACGGGGATTCACGTACAATGAGCAGTTCTTC. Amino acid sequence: CASSLRGFTYNEQFF.

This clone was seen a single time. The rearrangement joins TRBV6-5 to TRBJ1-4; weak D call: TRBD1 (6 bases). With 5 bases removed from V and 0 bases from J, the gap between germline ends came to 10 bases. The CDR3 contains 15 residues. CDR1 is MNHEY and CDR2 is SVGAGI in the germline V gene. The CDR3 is CASSQGSATNEKLFF. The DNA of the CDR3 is TGTGCCAGCAGTCAGGGGTCCGCAACTAATGAAAAACTGTTTTTT.

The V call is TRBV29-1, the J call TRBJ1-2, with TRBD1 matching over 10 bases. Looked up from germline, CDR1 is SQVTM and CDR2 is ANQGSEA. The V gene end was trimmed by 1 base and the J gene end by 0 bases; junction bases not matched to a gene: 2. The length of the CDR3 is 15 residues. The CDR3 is CSVEGQGAPNYGYTF. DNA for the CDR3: TGCAGCGTTGAAGGACAGGGGGCTCCTAACTATGGCTACACCTTC. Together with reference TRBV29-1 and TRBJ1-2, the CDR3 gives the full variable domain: SAVISQKPSRDICQRGTSLTIQCQVDSQVTMMFWYRQQPGQSLTLIATANQGSEATYESGFVIDKFPISRPNLTFSTLTVSNMSPEDSSIYLCSVEGQGAPNYGYTFGSGTRLTVV.

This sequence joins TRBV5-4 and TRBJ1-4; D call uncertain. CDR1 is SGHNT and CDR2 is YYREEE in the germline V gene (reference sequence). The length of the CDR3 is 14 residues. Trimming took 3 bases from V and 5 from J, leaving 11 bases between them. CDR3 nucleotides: TGTGCCAGCAGCTCTCGAGGGCGGAATGAAAAACTGTTTTTT. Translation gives CASSSRGRNEKLFF.

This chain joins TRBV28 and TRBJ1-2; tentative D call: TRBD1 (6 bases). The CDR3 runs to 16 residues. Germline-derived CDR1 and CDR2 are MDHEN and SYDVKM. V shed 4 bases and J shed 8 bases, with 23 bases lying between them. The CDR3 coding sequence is TGTGCCAGCAGTTCTCGGGGGGGGCCATATGGATGGGGCTACACCTTC. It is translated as CASSSRGGPYGWGYTF.

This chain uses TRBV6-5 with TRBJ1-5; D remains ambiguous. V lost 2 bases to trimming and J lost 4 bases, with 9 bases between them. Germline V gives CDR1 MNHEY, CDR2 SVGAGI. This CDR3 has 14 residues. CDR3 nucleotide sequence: TGTGCCAGCAGTTACGTCGCGGGGAATCAGCCCCAGCATTTT. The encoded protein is CASSYVAGNQPQHF.

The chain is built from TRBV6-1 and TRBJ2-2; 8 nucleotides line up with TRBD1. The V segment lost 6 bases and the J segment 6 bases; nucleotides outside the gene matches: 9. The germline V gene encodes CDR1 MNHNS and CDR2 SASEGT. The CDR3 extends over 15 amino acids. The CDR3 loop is CASRALDRAAGELFF. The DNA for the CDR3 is TGTGCCAGCAGAGCACTGGACAGGGCGGCCGGGGAGCTGTTTTTT.

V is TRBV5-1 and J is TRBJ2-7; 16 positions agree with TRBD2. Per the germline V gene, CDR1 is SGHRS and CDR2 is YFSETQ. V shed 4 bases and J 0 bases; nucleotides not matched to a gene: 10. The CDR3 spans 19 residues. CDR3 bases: TGCGCCAGCAGCAGAGCCGGGACTAGCGGGAGGGCCCTCTCCTACGAGCAGTACTTC. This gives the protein CASSRAGTSGRALSYEQYF.

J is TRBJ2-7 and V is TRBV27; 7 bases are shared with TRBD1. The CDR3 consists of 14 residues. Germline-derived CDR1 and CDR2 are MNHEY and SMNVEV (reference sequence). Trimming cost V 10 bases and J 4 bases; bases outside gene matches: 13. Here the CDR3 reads CATRSRDRAYEQYF. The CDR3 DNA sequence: TGTGCCACCAGATCCCGGGACAGAGCGTACGAGCAGTACTTC.

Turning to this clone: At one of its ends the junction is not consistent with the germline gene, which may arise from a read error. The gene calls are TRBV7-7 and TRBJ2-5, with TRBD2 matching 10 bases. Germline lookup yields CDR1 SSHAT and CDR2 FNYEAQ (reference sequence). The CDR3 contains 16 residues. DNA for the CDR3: TGTGCTAGCAGCTTAGCTTCTAGCGGGGGACAAGAGACCCAGTACTTC. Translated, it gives CASSLASSGGQETQYF.

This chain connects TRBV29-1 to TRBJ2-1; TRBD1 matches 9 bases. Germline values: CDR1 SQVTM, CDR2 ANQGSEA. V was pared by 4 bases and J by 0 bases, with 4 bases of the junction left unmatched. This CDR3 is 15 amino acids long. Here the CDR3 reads CSVVGTGSSYNEQFF. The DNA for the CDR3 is TGCAGCGTTGTCGGGACAGGGAGCTCCTACAATGAGCAGTTCTTC.

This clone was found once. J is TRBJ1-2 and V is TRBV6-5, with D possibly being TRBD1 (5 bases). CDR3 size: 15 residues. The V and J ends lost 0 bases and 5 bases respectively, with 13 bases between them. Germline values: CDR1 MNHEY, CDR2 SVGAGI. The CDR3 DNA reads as TGTGCCAGCAGTTACTCAAACAGGCCTGCATATGGCTACACCTTC. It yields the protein CASSYSNRPAYGYTF.

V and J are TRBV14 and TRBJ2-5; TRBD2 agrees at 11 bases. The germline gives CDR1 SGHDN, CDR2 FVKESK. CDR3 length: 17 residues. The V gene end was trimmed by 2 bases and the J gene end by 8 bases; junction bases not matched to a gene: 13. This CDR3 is CASSQHSNLAGGHTQYF. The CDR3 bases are TGTGCCAGCAGCCAACACTCGAATCTAGCGGGGGGCCATACCCAGTACTTC.

CDR3 sequence (DNA): TGCAGCGTTGGAGCGAGACAGGCTGCCTACGAGCAGTACTTC. Amino acids: CSVGARQAAYEQYF. This chain links TRBV29-1 with TRBJ2-5; tentatively, D is TRBD1 (6 bases). The J call may be faulty, since TRBJ2-7 better matches the DNA end. Germline CDR1 reads SQVTM; CDR2 reads ANQGSEA. This CDR3 has 14 amino acids.

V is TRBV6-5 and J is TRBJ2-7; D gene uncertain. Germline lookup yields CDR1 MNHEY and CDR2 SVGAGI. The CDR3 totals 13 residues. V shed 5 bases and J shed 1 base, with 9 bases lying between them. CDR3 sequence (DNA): TGTGCCAGCAGTCTAAGTCGATCCTACGAGCAGTACTTC. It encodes CASSLSRSYEQYF.

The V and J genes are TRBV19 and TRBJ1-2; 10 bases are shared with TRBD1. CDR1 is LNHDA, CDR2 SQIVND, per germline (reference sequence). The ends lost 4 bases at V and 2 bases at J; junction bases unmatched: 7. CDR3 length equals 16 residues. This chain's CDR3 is CASSRGTGAFNYGYTF. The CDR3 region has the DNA TGTGCCAGTAGTAGAGGGACAGGGGCTTTCAACTATGGCTACACCTTC.

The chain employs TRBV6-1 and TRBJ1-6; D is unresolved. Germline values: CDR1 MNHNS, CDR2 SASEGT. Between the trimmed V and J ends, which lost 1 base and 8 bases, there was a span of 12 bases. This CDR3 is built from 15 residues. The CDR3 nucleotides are TGTGCCAGCAGTGAAGGCAGGCTTAGGTATTCACCCCTCCACTTT. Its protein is CASSEGRLRYSPLHF.

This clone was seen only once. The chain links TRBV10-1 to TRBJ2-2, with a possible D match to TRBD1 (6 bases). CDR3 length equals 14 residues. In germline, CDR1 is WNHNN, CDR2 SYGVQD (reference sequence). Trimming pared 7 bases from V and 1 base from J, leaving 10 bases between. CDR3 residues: CASKPDRNTGELFF. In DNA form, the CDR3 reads TGCGCCAGCAAACCGGACAGGAACACCGGGGAGCTGTTTTTT.

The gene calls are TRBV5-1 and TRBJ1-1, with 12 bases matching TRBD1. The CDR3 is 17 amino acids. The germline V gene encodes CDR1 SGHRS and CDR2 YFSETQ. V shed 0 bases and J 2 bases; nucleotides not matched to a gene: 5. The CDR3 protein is CASSLGGTGGENTEAFF. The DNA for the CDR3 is TGCGCCAGCAGCTTGGGAGGGACAGGGGGCGAAAACACTGAAGCTTTCTTT.

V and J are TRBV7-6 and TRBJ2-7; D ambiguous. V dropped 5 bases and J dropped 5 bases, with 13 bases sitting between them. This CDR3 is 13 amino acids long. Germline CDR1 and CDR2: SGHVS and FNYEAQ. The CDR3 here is CASSRRVYDEQYF. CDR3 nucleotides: TGTGCCAGCAGCCGGAGAGTATACGACGAGCAGTACTTC.

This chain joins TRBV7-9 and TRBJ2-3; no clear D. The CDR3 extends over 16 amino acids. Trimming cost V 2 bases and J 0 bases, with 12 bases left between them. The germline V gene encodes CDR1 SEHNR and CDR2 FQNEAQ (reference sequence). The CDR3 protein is CASSLNLVTSTDTQYF. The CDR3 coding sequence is TGTGCCAGCAGCTTAAATTTAGTCACTAGCACAGATACGCAGTATTTT. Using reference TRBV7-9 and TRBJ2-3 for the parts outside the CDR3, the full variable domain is DTGVSQNPRHKITKRGQNVTFRCDPISEHNRLYWYRQTLGQGPEFLTYFQNEAQLEKSRLLSDRFSAERPKGSFSTLEIQRTEQGDSAMYLCASSLNLVTSTDTQYFGPGTRLTVL.

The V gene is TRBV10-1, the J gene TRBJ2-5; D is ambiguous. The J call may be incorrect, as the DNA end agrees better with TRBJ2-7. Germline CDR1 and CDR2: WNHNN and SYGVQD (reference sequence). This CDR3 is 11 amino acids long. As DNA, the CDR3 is TGCGCCAGCAGTGAGGTCTACGAGCAGTACTTC. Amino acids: CASSEVYEQYF.

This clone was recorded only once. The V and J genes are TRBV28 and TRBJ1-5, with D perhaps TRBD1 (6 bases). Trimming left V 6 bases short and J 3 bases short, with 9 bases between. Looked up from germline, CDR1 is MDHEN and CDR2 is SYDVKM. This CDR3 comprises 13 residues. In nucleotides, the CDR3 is TGTGCCAGCAGACAGGGACCCAATCAGCCCCAGCATTTT. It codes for CASRQGPNQPQHF.